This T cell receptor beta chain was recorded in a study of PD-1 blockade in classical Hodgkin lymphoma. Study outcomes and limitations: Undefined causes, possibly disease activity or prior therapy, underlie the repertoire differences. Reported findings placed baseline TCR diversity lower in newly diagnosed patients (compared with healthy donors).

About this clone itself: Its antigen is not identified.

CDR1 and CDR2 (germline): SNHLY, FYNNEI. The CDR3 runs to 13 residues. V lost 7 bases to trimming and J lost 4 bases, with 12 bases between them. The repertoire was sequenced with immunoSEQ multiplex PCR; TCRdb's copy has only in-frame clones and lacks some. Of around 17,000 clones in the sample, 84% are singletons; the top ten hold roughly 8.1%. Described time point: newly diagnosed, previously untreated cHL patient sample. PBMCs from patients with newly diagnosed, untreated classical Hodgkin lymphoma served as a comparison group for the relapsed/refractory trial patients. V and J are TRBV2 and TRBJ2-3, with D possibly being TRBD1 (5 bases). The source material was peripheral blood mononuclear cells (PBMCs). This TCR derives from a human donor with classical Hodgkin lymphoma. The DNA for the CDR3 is TGTGCCAGCAAAGTGGGGCTGGCAGATACGCAGTATTTT. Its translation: CASKVGLADTQYF.